This TCR beta chain was identified in a study of cytomegalovirus exposure and HLA in healthy donors. Germline loops: CDR1 SGHDT, CDR2 YYEEEE. V lost 6 bases and J 0 bases, leaving 15 bases between the germline ends. The CDR3 consists of 15 residues. This clone was detected only a few times. PCR employed 60 Vbeta and 13 Jbeta primers. Profiled with immunoSEQ multiplex PCR; TCRdb holds only in-frame clones, not every one. The table records 120,000 to 150,000 clones, over 60% of them present only once. This clonotype was sampled from a man aged 40-49 years in good health and CMV-seropositive. The gene calls are TRBV5-6 and TRBJ1-2; D is ambiguous. The sequenced sample was PBMCs. The CDR3, as DNA: TGTGCCAGCATCCATTTACAGACCGCTAACTATGGCTACACCTTC. Its translation is CASIHLQTANYGYTF.